These T cell receptor beta chains were read from a single sample in a study of shared clonotypes between healthy human individuals. Assay used: immunoSEQ multiplex PCR; TCRdb lists only in-frame clones, some missing. The sample yields about 650,000 clones, about 95% seen once. What was sequenced was naive CD8+ T cells sorted from blood. Receptor source: a woman in her 30s in good health. The CDR3 runs from the conserved cysteine through the conserved F or W. A D gene is named only where the DNA matches it firmly. A row's size may be missing; if present it is once, few, many or a size class.

V,J,D,size,CDR3,DNA
TRBV23-1,TRBJ2-7,NA,NA,CASSPGPAGYEQYF,TGCGCCAGCAGTCCGGGCCCCGCGGGCTACGAGCAGTACTTC
TRBV5-1,TRBJ1-2,NA,NA,CASRPTGIAYGYTF,TGCGCCAGCAGGCCTACAGGGATTGCCTATGGCTACACCTTC
TRBV5-6,TRBJ2-7,NA,once,CASSLSGEQYF,TGTGCCAGCAGCTTGTCCGGGGAGCAGTACTTC
TRBV10-2,TRBJ2-3,NA,NA,CASSDGDTQYF,TGCGCCAGCAGTGACGGAGATACGCAGTATTTT
TRBV2,TRBJ2-5,NA,NA,CASSDPSQAGANETQYF,TGTGCCAGCAGTGACCCTAGCCAAGCGGGTGCGAATGAGACCCAGTACTTC
TRBV28,TRBJ2-2,TRBD2,NA,CASSRFRTSGSIRANTGELFF,TGTGCCAGCAGTAGATTCCGGACTAGCGGGAGTATTAGGGCAAACACCGGGGAGCTGTTTTTT
TRBV27,TRBJ1-4,TRBD1,NA,CASRTGALTNEKLFF,TGTGCCAGCAGAACAGGGGCGCTAACTAATGAAAAACTGTTTTTT
TRBV12-5,TRBJ2-7,NA,NA,CASGLVKRVPSYYEQYF,TGTGCTAGTGGTTTGGTAAAACGGGTTCCATCGTACTACGAGCAGTACTTC
TRBV7-2,TRBJ2-5,NA,NA,CASSLTGVGGETQYF,TGTGCCAGCAGCTTAACTGGCGTGGGAGGAGAGACCCAGTACTTC
TRBV13,TRBJ2-7,NA,NA,CASSPSRTGLRSAYEQYF,TGTGCCAGCAGCCCTAGTAGGACCGGCTTAAGGAGCGCCTACGAGCAGTACTTC
TRBV5-1,TRBJ1-1,NA,NA,CASSLSGVTEAFF,TGCGCCAGCAGCTTGTCCGGGGTTACTGAAGCTTTCTTT
TRBV27,TRBJ1-1,NA,NA,CASSLGPVGFTEAFF,TGTGCCAGCAGTTTGGGGCCGGTGGGTTTCACTGAAGCTTTCTTT
TRBV28,TRBJ2-7,NA,NA,CASSTAQEADSYEQYF,TGTGCCAGCAGCACGGCACAGGAGGCGGATTCCTACGAGCAGTACTTC
TRBV11-2,TRBJ2-3,TRBD2,NA,CASSRSSGRAADTQYF,TGTGCCAGCAGCAGATCTAGCGGGAGGGCCGCAGATACGCAGTATTTT
TRBV5-1,TRBJ2-1,NA,once,CASSLEWGRYNEQFF,TGCGCCAGCAGCTTGGAATGGGGCCGTTACAATGAGCAGTTCTTC
TRBV7-9,TRBJ2-7,NA,NA,CASSPGRTYEQYF,TGTGCCAGCAGCCCGGGAAGGACCTACGAGCAGTACTTC
TRBV2,TRBJ2-5,NA,NA,CASSRPQETQYF,TGTGCCAGCAGTAGGCCCCAAGAGACCCAGTACTTC
TRBV27,TRBJ1-5,TRBD1,NA,CASSLRQGSQPQHF,TGTGCCAGCAGTTTGAGACAGGGTAGTCAGCCCCAGCATTTT
TRBV30,TRBJ2-1,NA,once,CAWSVYGSGGNEQFF,TGTGCCTGGAGTGTATACGGGAGCGGAGGTAATGAGCAGTTCTTC
TRBV5-4,TRBJ2-1,NA,few,CASSGDNEQFF,TGTGCCAGCAGCGGGGACAATGAGCAGTTCTTC
TRBV5-8,TRBJ1-2,NA,once,CASSFGRSKYGYTF,TGTGCCAGCAGCTTTGGAAGATCTAAATATGGCTACACCTTC
TRBV27,TRBJ1-1,NA,NA,CASRTGNTEAFF,TGTGCCAGCAGGACAGGGAACACTGAAGCTTTCTTT
TRBV27,TRBJ1-1,NA,NA,CASSERYGMLNTEAFF,TGTGCCAGCAGTGAGCGGTACGGCATGTTGAACACTGAAGCTTTCTTT
TRBV15,TRBJ2-3,NA,NA,CATSREGRTRGPYEAQYF,TGTGCCACCAGCAGAGAAGGTAGGACCCGTGGTCCATACGAGGCGCAGTATTTT
TRBV11-2,TRBJ2-7,NA,few,CASRAAREQYF,TGTGCCAGCAGGGCGGCCCGGGAGCAGTACTTC
TRBV27,TRBJ1-5,NA,NA,CASSPLPDSHNQPQHF,TGTGCCAGCAGTCCCCTCCCGGACAGTCATAATCAGCCCCAGCATTTT
TRBV7-9,TRBJ2-3,NA,NA,CASSLVGSTDTQYF,TGTGCCAGCAGCTTAGTGGGTAGCACAGATACGCAGTATTTT
TRBV28,TRBJ2-1,TRBD2,once,CASSLAGGFMYEQFF,TGTGCCAGCAGTTTAGCGGGAGGGTTTATGTATGAGCAGTTCTTC
TRBV28,TRBJ1-4,TRBD1,NA,CASTPGQGNEKLFF,TGTGCCAGCACCCCCGGACAGGGTAATGAAAAACTGTTTTTT
TRBV27,TRBJ2-5,TRBD1,NA,CASSRDSQETQYF,TGTGCCAGCAGCCGGGACAGCCAAGAGACCCAGTACTTC
TRBV27,TRBJ1-4,NA,NA,CASSLFGTGDEKLFF,TGTGCCAGCAGTTTATTTGGGACTGGGGACGAAAAACTGTTTTTT
TRBV4-1,TRBJ1-3,NA,NA,CASSQEDFGNTIYF,TGCGCCAGCAGCCAAGAGGATTTTGGAAACACCATATATTTT
TRBV7-6,TRBJ1-2,TRBD1,NA,CASSSGTVDYTF,TGTGCCAGCAGCTCCGGGACAGTCGACTACACCTTC
TRBV15,TRBJ2-3,NA,NA,CATSRDRGWDTDTQYF,TGTGCCACCAGCAGAGATCGGGGTTGGGACACAGATACGCAGTATTTT
TRBV11-2,TRBJ1-1,NA,NA,CASSLVMAGTMNTEAFF,TGTGCCAGCAGCTTAGTGATGGCAGGTACCATGAACACTGAAGCTTTCTTT
TRBV2,TRBJ2-5,NA,NA,CASSEGAAAQETQYF,TGTGCCAGCAGTGAAGGGGCGGCCGCACAAGAGACCCAGTACTTC
TRBV19,TRBJ2-7,NA,NA,CASSTGLGNYEQYF,TGTGCCAGTAGTACGGGACTTGGCAACTACGAGCAGTACTTC
TRBV14,TRBJ2-3,NA,NA,CASSLSGASTDTQYF,TGTGCCAGCAGCCTTAGCGGAGCTAGCACAGATACGCAGTATTTT
TRBV4-1,TRBJ2-5,TRBD2,NA,CASSQEGLDIQETQYF,TGCGCCAGCAGCCAAGAGGGACTAGATATCCAAGAGACCCAGTACTTC
TRBV6-5,TRBJ1-5,NA,NA,CASSGVDSNQPQHF,TGTGCCAGCAGTGGGGTGGATAGCAATCAGCCCCAGCATTTT
TRBV10-3,TRBJ2-1,TRBD2,NA,CAISVGLAGVNEQFF,TGTGCCATCAGTGTAGGACTAGCGGGAGTTAATGAGCAGTTCTTC
TRBV28,TRBJ1-6,NA,NA,CASSLSGTNSPLHF,TGTGCCAGCAGTTTGTCAGGGACTAATTCACCCCTCCACTTT
TRBV28,TRBJ2-7,NA,NA,CASSFHSDFEQYF,TGTGCCAGCAGTTTCCACTCGGATTTCGAGCAGTACTTC
TRBV4-1,TRBJ1-5,NA,NA,CASSPGVFGNQPQHF,TGCGCCAGCAGCCCTGGGGTATTTGGCAATCAGCCCCAGCATTTT
TRBV19,TRBJ1-1,TRBD1,NA,CASSTRQGSLNTEAFF,TGTGCCAGTAGTACCCGACAGGGGTCGTTGAACACTGAAGCTTTCTTT
TRBV28,TRBJ2-7,NA,NA,CASSLGTLYEQYF,TGTGCCAGCAGTCTCGGGACTCTCTACGAGCAGTACTTC
TRBV2,TRBJ2-1,NA,NA,CASSESGLAAYNEQFF,TGTGCCAGCAGTGAATCTGGGCTAGCAGCTTACAATGAGCAGTTCTTC
TRBV28,TRBJ2-7,TRBD2,NA,CASSPLAGGQYEQYF,TGTGCCAGCAGTCCTCTCGCGGGAGGGCAATACGAGCAGTACTTC
TRBV10-3,TRBJ1-3,NA,NA,CAISWQPLSGNTIYF,TGTGCCATCAGTTGGCAGCCCCTCTCTGGAAACACCATATATTTT